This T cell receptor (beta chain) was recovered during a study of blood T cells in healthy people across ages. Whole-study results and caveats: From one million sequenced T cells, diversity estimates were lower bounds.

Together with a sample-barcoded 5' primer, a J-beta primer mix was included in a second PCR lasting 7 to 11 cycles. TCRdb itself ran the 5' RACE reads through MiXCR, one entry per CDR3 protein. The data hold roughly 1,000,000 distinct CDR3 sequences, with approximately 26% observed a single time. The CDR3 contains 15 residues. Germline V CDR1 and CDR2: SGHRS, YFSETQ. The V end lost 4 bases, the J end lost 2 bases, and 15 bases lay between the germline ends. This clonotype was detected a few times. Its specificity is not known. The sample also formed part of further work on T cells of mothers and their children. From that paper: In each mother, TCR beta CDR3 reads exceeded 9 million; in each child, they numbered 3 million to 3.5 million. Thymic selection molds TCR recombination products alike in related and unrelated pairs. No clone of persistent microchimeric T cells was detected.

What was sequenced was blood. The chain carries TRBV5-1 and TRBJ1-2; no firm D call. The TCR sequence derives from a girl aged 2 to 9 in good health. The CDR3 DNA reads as TGCGCCAGCAGCCCCGGGGTCAACTTCAACTATGGCTACACCTTC. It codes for CASSPGVNFNYGYTF.